This entry is about one T cell receptor (beta chain). Antigen: not known. The length of the CDR3 is 14 residues. CDR1 is SGHDT and CDR2 is YYEEEE in the germline V gene. The germline V and J ends were trimmed by 4 bases and 3 bases, with 13 bases remaining between them. These data originate in a study of T cell repertoires in cytomegalovirus infection. Findings of the study overall: Dominant in the ex vivo response were TCR beta clonotypes restricted by HLA-C and specific for CMV.

A single record per CDR3 protein comes from TCRdb applying MiXCR to the reads. The sample holds 150,000 to 200,000 distinct CDR3 sequences; roughly 30% are singletons and the top ten take under 35%. This rearrangement joins TRBV5-6 to TRBJ1-1; maybe TRBD1 (5 bases). The sequenced sample consisted of PBMCs. The sequence derives from a human donor in good health (CMV status not recorded). Some clones in this sample may be carry-over from other donors' samples. The CDR3 DNA sequence: TGTGCCAGCAGCATGGGACTTTGGGACACTGAAGCTTTCTTT. Residues: CASSMGLWDTEAFF.